These 27 T cell receptor beta chains originate from one sample sequenced in a study of blood T cells in healthy people across ages. Using a J-beta primer mix together with a sample-barcoded 5' primer, a second PCR was run for about 7 to 12 cycles. Via MiXCR, TCRdb re-called the 5' RACE reads, giving one row per CDR3 protein. In the table there are roughly 720,000 distinct CDR3 sequences, about 53% of which are singletons. Sequencing was performed on blood. The receptors come from an elderly man in good health.

V is TRBV7-2 and J is TRBJ1-4; TRBD1 might be the D (6 bases). Germline lookup yields CDR1 SGHTA and CDR2 FQGNSA. This CDR3 has 15 residues. V was cut by 4 bases and J by 4 bases, with 13 bases left in between. For the CDR3, the DNA is TGTGCCAGCAGCTCCGGACAGATTCTTAATGAAAAACTGTTTTTT. It translates to CASSSGQILNEKLFF.

The V call is TRBV14, the J call TRBJ2-1, with D hard to call. Germline V gives CDR1 SGHDN, CDR2 FVKESK. The CDR3 spans 12 residues. V lost 9 bases, J lost 3 bases, and 9 bases lay in between. CDR3 residues: CAREDCYNEQFF. The CDR3 nucleotides read TGTGCCAGGGAAGACTGCTACAATGAGCAGTTCTTC.

The chain is built from TRBV27 and TRBJ2-3; tentatively, D is TRBD2 (5 bases). Germline assignment: CDR1 MNHEY and CDR2 SMNVEV (reference sequence). The ends were cut back, 8 bases at V and 14 bases at J, with 23 bases in the middle. This CDR3 contains 13 residues. The CDR3 DNA reads as TGTGCCAGCCAAGGAAGGCGGGTCGGATACGCGTATTTT. Translating it yields CASQGRRVGYAYF.

This clonotype was found a few times. The V and J genes are TRBV24-1 and TRBJ2-5; D might be TRBD2 (5 bases). The germline V and J ends were trimmed by 3 bases and 5 bases, with 12 bases remaining between them. The germline V gene encodes CDR1 KGHDR and CDR2 SFDVKD. CDR3 length: 14 residues. The CDR3 sequence: CATSDRDRGETQYF. In nucleotides, the CDR3 is TGTGCCACCAGTGATAGAGACCGCGGGGAGACCCAGTACTTC.

The chain carries TRBV5-1 and TRBJ2-1; 13 bases fit TRBD2. CDR1 SGHRS and CDR2 YFSETQ come from the germline V gene. The J segment lost 6 bases and the V segment lost 4 bases, leaving 7 bases of the junction unmatched. The length of the CDR3 is 16 residues. Here the CDR3 DNA reads TGCGCCAGCAGCGGAGGACTAGCGGGAGCAAGCAATGAGCAGTTCTTC. Amino acids: CASSGGLAGASNEQFF.

This sequence joins TRBV20-1 and TRBJ2-1; 12 bases align to TRBD2. V lost 0 bases, J lost 9 bases, and 6 bases stayed unmatched. CDR1 and CDR2 (germline): DFQATT, SNEGSKA (reference sequence). This CDR3 spans 15 amino acids. The CDR3 sequence is CSARDRLAGVIEQFF. Here the CDR3 DNA reads TGCAGTGCTAGAGACCGACTAGCGGGAGTGATTGAGCAGTTCTTC.

V and J are TRBV20-1 and TRBJ1-1; D is unresolved. This CDR3 has 14 residues. The V gene's germline CDR1 is DFQATT and CDR2 SNEGSKA (reference sequence). Trimming took 0 bases from V and 0 from J, leaving 8 bases between them. CDR3 DNA: TGCAGTGCTAGAGATCGGGCGGTGAACACTGAAGCTTTCTTT. This sequence encodes CSARDRAVNTEAFF.

This clonotype was seen more than once but under ten times. The J gene is TRBJ2-7, the V gene TRBV20-1; TRBD2 matches at 8 bases. The V and J ends lost 0 bases and 0 bases, in that order; junction bases with no gene match: 4. CDR3 size: 15 residues. Germline values: CDR1 DFQATT, CDR2 SNEGSKA (reference sequence). The CDR3 DNA is TGCAGTGCTAGAGATACTAGCGGTTCCTCCTACGAGCAGTACTTC. Its protein is CSARDTSGSSYEQYF.

This clonotype showed up just a few times. The chain joins TRBV14 to TRBJ2-7, with D hard to call. The V and J ends lost 5 bases and 6 bases respectively, with 14 bases between them. This CDR3 region has 13 residues. Germline CDR1 is SGHDN and CDR2 is FVKESK. CDR3 region: CASSSIFPGEQYF. The CDR3 coding sequence is TGTGCCAGCAGCTCCATTTTTCCTGGCGAGCAGTACTTC.

This clonotype has a handful of counts. J is TRBJ2-4 and V is TRBV18, with D unclear. The DNA matches TRBJ2-7 better at its end, which makes the J call doubtful. The CDR3 has 15 amino acids. The germline V gene encodes CDR1 KGHSH and CDR2 LQKENI. The CDR3 DNA follows: TGTGCCAGCTCACCTGCACCATTTTCGTCCTACGAGCAGTACTTC. Translation: CASSPAPFSSYEQYF.

The rearrangement uses TRBV12-3 or TRBV12-4 and TRBJ1-3; the D is unclear. The CDR3 consists of 13 residues. The V end was cut by 8 bases, the J end by 4 bases, with 12 bases between. CDR3 sequence: CASYGADGNTIYF. Written as DNA, the CDR3 is TGTGCCAGCTATGGAGCAGACGGAAACACCATATATTTT.

The chain employs TRBV7-2 and TRBJ2-4, with 7 bases that match TRBD1. J lost 3 bases, V lost 5 bases, and 13 bases had no gene match. The length of the CDR3 is 17 residues. Germline CDR1 is SGHTA and CDR2 is FQGNSA. The CDR3: CASSPESGGRGKNIQYF. As DNA, the CDR3 is TGTGCCAGCAGCCCCGAATCAGGGGGTCGGGGCAAAAACATTCAGTACTTC.

The J gene is TRBJ2-7, the V gene TRBV7-9; D ambiguous. Trimming shortened V by 4 bases and J by 7 bases, and 11 bases separated the two germline ends. Germline V CDR1 and CDR2: SEHNR, FQNEAQ (reference sequence). The CDR3 length is 12 residues. CDR3 residues: CASSSPPDEQYF. CDR3 sequence (DNA): TGTGCCAGCAGCTCCCCCCCGGATGAGCAGTACTTC.

The chain carries TRBV7-2 and TRBJ1-2; D gene ambiguous. V was pared by 4 bases and J by 6 bases, with 18 bases between. The CDR3 consists of 15 residues. CDR1 and CDR2 (germline): SGHTA, FQGNSA. CDR3 region: CASSSAGGTGHGYTF. CDR3 in DNA: TGTGCCAGCAGCTCAGCCGGAGGCACGGGCCATGGCTACACCTTC.

This CDR3 is CASSLAGGVQETQYF. In DNA form, the CDR3 reads TGTGCCAGCAGTTTAGCGGGAGGGGTACAAGAGACCCAGTACTTC. This chain joins TRBV12-3 or TRBV12-4 and TRBJ2-5; 7 positions match TRBD2. This CDR3 contains 15 residues. Trimming took 0 bases from V and 2 from J; bases not matched to a gene: 3.

This clonotype has only a few counts. The chain combines TRBV6-1 with TRBJ2-7; D possibly corresponds to TRBD2 (5 bases). Trimming took 2 bases from V and 3 from J, leaving 14 bases between them. This CDR3 contains 15 residues. From germline, CDR1 is MNHNS and CDR2 SASEGT. CDR3 sequence (DNA): TGTGCCAGCAGTGAATTTGTTGGAGGTGGCTACGAGCAGTACTTC. This sequence encodes CASSEFVGGGYEQYF.

In its sample, this clonotype was seen once. The V gene is TRBV24-1, the J gene TRBJ2-7, with D possibly matching TRBD1 (6 bases). The DNA end is a closer match to TRBJ2-5, so the J assignment may be wrong. Germline assignment: CDR1 KGHDR and CDR2 SFDVKD. The CDR3 length is 15 residues. CDR3 DNA: TGTGCCACCAGTGATTGGGACAATTTCATAGAGACCCAGTACTTC. It yields the protein CATSDWDNFIETQYF.

About this clonotype itself: Possible read error: a much larger clone is one base away. The V gene is TRBV12-3 or TRBV12-4, the J gene TRBJ2-6; perhaps D is TRBD1 or TRBD2 (5 bases each). Trimming stripped 5 bases from V and 2 bases from J, with 10 bases between. CDR3 length: 15 amino acids. CDR3 amino acids: CASSPGLPGANVLTF. The CDR3 coding sequence is TGTGCCAGCAGTCCGGGGCTTCCTGGGGCCAACGTCCTGACTTTC.

This sequence joins TRBV7-6 and TRBJ2-4; TRBD1 or TRBD2 may be the D gene (5 bases each). Germline V gene lookup returns CDR1 SGHVS and CDR2 FNYEAQ. V lost 5 bases to trimming and J lost 7 bases, with 15 bases between them. The CDR3 runs to 14 residues. DNA of the CDR3: TGTGCCAGCAGCCCCGGGACCCCCGGGAACATTCAGTACTTC. Protein: CASSPGTPGNIQYF. The whole variable domain, remainder taken from reference TRBV7-6 and TRBJ2-4, is GAGVSQSPRYKVTKRGQDVALRCDPISGHVSLYWYRQALGQGPEFLTYFNYEAQQDKSGLPNDRFSAERPEGSISTLTIQRTEQRDSAMYRCASSPGTPGNIQYFGAGTRLSVL.

The V gene is TRBV29-1, the J gene TRBJ2-7; 8 positions agree with TRBD1. CDR3 length: 13 residues. CDR1 and CDR2 (germline): SQVTM, ANQGSEA. V was clipped by 7 bases and J by 2 bases; unmatched bases: 7. DNA of the CDR3: TGCAGCGGCTTGAGGACAGGGCCCTACGAGCAGTACTTC. Translating gives CSGLRTGPYEQYF.

Notes on this clonotype: This could be a read error, since a much larger clone is one nucleotide away. This chain joins TRBV5-1 and TRBJ1-2, with 8 bases fitting TRBD1. J lost 6 bases, V lost 4 bases, and 14 bases had no gene match. The CDR3 is made up of 16 amino acids. CDR1 is SGHRS, CDR2 YFSETQ, per germline. The CDR3, as DNA: TGCGCCAGCAGCGTGGGAGGACAGGGCGAGGGGCATGGCTACACCTTC. Translation gives CASSVGGQGEGHGYTF.

V and J are TRBV11-2 and TRBJ1-4; D is undetermined. V was cut by 1 base and J by 8 bases, with 17 bases left in between. CDR1 is SGHAT and CDR2 is FQNNGV in the germline V gene. The CDR3 extends over 16 amino acids. CDR3 in DNA: TGTGCCAGCAGCTTAGGTTCTAACCCCCGGCCCGAAAAACTGTTTTTT. This translates into CASSLGSNPRPEKLFF.

The rearrangement joins TRBV20-1 to TRBJ2-3, with D hard to call. Trimming stripped 0 bases from V and 1 base from J, with 11 bases between. Germline V gene sequence: CDR1 DFQATT, CDR2 SNEGSKA (reference sequence). This CDR3 has 15 residues. The CDR3 DNA sequence: TGCAGTGCTAGAGAGGTTGGCGGAGGCACAGATACGCAGTATTTT. It is translated as CSAREVGGGTDTQYF.

In this sample, this clonotype turned up a few times. The chain employs TRBV11-2 and TRBJ2-4; 9 nucleotides agree with TRBD1. Losses at the gene ends were 2 bases for V and 0 bases for J; bases not matched to a gene: 2. The V gene's germline CDR1 is SGHAT and CDR2 FQNNGV. The CDR3 has 16 residues. The CDR3 spells CASSLSGQGAKNIQYF. CDR3 DNA sequence: TGTGCCAGCAGCTTATCGGGACAGGGAGCCAAAAACATTCAGTACTTC.

V is TRBV25-1 and J is TRBJ1-6; 9 bases align to TRBD1. Germline CDR1 and CDR2: MGHDK and SYGVNS. CDR3 length: 13 amino acids. Unmatched junction bases numbered 9, after V lost 8 bases and J lost 13 bases. The chain's CDR3 is CASGGQGRRPLHF. The CDR3, as DNA: TGTGCCAGCGGGGGACAGGGTCGGAGGCCCCTCCACTTT. Filled out from reference TRBV25-1 and TRBJ1-6, the complete variable domain reads EADIYQTPRYLVIGTGKKITLECSQTMGHDKMYWYQQDPGMELHLIHYSYGVNSTEKGDLSSESTVSRIRTEHFPLTLESARPSHTSQYLCASGGQGRRPLHFGNGTRLTVT.

This clonotype was counted between two and nine times. This chain uses TRBV12-3 or TRBV12-4 with TRBJ2-7; 8 bases are a match to TRBD1. The CDR3 loop spans 14 amino acids. With V trimmed by 7 bases and J by 2 bases, 7 bases remained unmatched. The CDR3 sequence is CASTRTGRPYEQYF. CDR3 DNA: TGTGCCAGCACCAGGACAGGGAGGCCCTACGAGCAGTACTTC.

The CDR3: CASSRQKTSGSFNEQFF. In nucleotides, the CDR3 is TGTGCCAGCAGCCGTCAGAAGACTAGCGGGAGTTTCAATGAGCAGTTCTTC. The chain uses TRBV14 and TRBJ2-1, with 12 bases matching TRBD2. The junction had 10 bases not matched to a gene; V was cut back by 4 bases and J by 6 bases. This CDR3 has 17 residues. Germline V CDR1 and CDR2: SGHDN, FVKESK. Full variable domain (missing parts from reference TRBV14 and TRBJ2-1): EAGVTQFPSHSVIEKGQTVTLRCDPISGHDNLYWYRRVMGKEIKFLLHFVKESKQDESGMPNNRFLAERTGGTYSTLKVQPAELEDSGVYFCASSRQKTSGSFNEQFFGPGTRLTVL.